The 5 T cell receptor beta chains below all came from one sample that was sequenced in a study of CD8+ T cells in alopecia areata (dated by TCRdb to the late 2010s). The method was the immunoSEQ multiplex PCR assay. To provide template for TCR sequencing, every sample had RNA extracted and reverse transcribed into cDNA. The table comes from immuneACCESS by way of TCRdb, which keeps in-frame sequences with V and J called. Part of the clones is missing from these tables; in studies checked, under half for an unresolved V gene and the rest for unknown reasons. This sample has approximately 150,000 clones in its table, and more than 75% of those were observed once. Of the sample, over 12% falls within the top ten clones. The meaning of the sample's time point label: baseline before oral tofacitinib. This sample comprised CD8+ T cells sorted from blood, obtained at week 0. The source of these receptors is a human donor with alopecia areata.

The chain couples TRBV14 to TRBJ2-1; D uncertain. The CDR3 has 13 residues. V was shortened by 3 bases and J by 10 bases, with 13 bases between the two germline ends. Germline-derived CDR1 and CDR2 are SGHDN and FVKESK. Written as DNA, the CDR3 is TGTGCCAGCAGCCACGCTAAGGGTGGGGAGCAGTTCTTC. Protein product: CASSHAKGGEQFF.

This clone showed up just once. V and J are TRBV13 and TRBJ2-3; 7 nucleotides match TRBD2. V dropped 2 bases and J dropped 0; count of bases not matched to a gene: 8. The CDR3 runs 17 residues. Germline-derived CDR1 and CDR2 are PRHDT and FYEKMQ (reference sequence). CDR3 in amino acids: CASSLRVERGSTDTQYF. CDR3 sequence (DNA): TGTGCCAGCAGCTTAAGGGTCGAGCGGGGAAGCACAGATACGCAGTATTTT.

This sequence joins TRBV2 and TRBJ2-7; 9 positions agree with TRBD1. Germline V gene data show CDR1 as SNHLY and CDR2 as FYNNEI. Trimming took 5 bases from V and 4 from J; bases not matched to a gene: 6. The CDR3 runs 14 residues. The CDR3 coding sequence is TGTGCCAGCAGTCGAAGGGACAGGGATTACGAGCAGTACTTC. Amino acid sequence: CASSRRDRDYEQYF.

The chain employs TRBV7-9 and TRBJ1-1; TRBD1 might be the D (5 bases). Germline V gives CDR1 SEHNR, CDR2 FQNEAQ (reference sequence). The CDR3 sequence is 15 residues long. The V gene lost 5 bases and the J gene lost 3 bases, with 16 bases spanning the gap. CDR3: CASSPSGGLDTEAFF. DNA for the CDR3: TGTGCCAGCAGCCCAAGCGGGGGATTGGACACTGAAGCTTTCTTT.

This sequence joins TRBV7-9 and TRBJ2-1, with D possibly TRBD1 on 6 matching bases. The CDR3 runs to 12 residues. The germline CDR1 and CDR2 sequences are SEHNR and FQNEAQ (reference sequence). V shed 6 bases and J shed 10 bases, with 13 bases lying between them. The CDR3, as DNA: TGTGCCAGCAGGTCTCTAGGACAGGAGCAGTTCTTC. Translating it yields CASRSLGQEQFF.